This T cell receptor beta chain was retrieved from a study of OX40 agonist ivuxolimab in advanced cancers. Findings of the study overall: At 0.1 to 3.0 mg/kg, clonal expansion of CD4+ and CD8+ blood T cells had occurred by week 6. CD4+ T cells averaged fewer expanded clones than CD8+ T cells. Antigen specificity remained undetermined for the expanded peripheral T cells.

Sampling times: baseline, cycle 4 day 1, cycle 7 day 1. As regards this clone: Its antigen remains unidentified.

With 2 bases removed from V and 5 bases from J, the gap between germline ends came to 8 bases. The length of the CDR3 is 14 residues. Germline lookup yields CDR1 SGHNT and CDR2 YYREEE (reference sequence). The repertoire was sequenced with immunoSEQ multiplex PCR; TCRdb's copy has only in-frame clones and lacks some. The repertoire holds about 81,000 clones, around 89% seen once, with 0.4% to 0.6% in the top ten. The TCR sequence derives from an adult with an advanced solid tumor such as melanoma, head and neck, liver or kidney cancer. The chain uses TRBV5-4 and TRBJ1-6; D call uncertain. The sample was CD4+ or CD8+ T cells sorted from blood, taken in a trial of the OX40 agonist ivuxolimab. This CDR3 is CASSFPGNNSPLHF. For the CDR3, the DNA is TGTGCCAGCAGCTTTCCCGGGAATAATTCACCCCTCCACTTT.